The 23 T cell receptor beta chains below were found in one sample sequenced in a study of blood T cell repertoires in COVID-19. Profiled with immunoSEQ multiplex PCR; TCRdb holds only in-frame clones, not every one. The data contain about 210,000 clones, about 90% of them singletons. The specimen sequenced was peripheral blood. All receptors derive from a man aged 18 to 35 with active or convalescent COVID-19.

The gene calls are TRBV19 and TRBJ1-1; 9 nucleotides align to TRBD1. J was trimmed by 5 bases and V by 10 bases; bases with no gene match: 2. The CDR3 extends over 11 amino acids. CDR1 and CDR2 (germline): LNHDA, SQIVND (reference sequence). The CDR3 sequence: CATDRGTEAFF. The CDR3 DNA sequence: TGTGCCACCGACAGGGGGACTGAAGCTTTCTTT.

The sample holds one count of this clone. This chain uses TRBV5-4 with TRBJ1-2; TRBD1 is a possible D gene (5 bases). Germline CDR1 reads SGHNT; CDR2 reads YYREEE (reference sequence). This CDR3 spans 16 amino acids. Trimming removed 5 bases from V and 5 bases from J, with 22 bases in between. CDR3 DNA: TGTGCCAGCAGGCTCAACGGGGGAGTGATCGGGTATGGCTACACCTTC. This encodes CASRLNGGVIGYGYTF.

The V call is TRBV19, the J call TRBJ2-3; 7 bases map to TRBD2. The germline gives CDR1 LNHDA, CDR2 SQIVND (reference sequence). V was pared by 6 bases and J by 3 bases, with 0 bases of the junction left unmatched. The CDR3 runs 12 residues. The CDR3 is CASSGRTDTQYF. Written as DNA, the CDR3 is TGTGCCAGTAGCGGGAGGACAGATACGCAGTATTTT.

This chain links TRBV2 with TRBJ1-1, with no clear D. Between the trimmed V and J ends, which lost 7 bases and 1 base, there was a span of 13 bases. In germline, CDR1 is SNHLY, CDR2 FYNNEI. This CDR3 is built from 14 residues. The CDR3 nucleotides read TGTGCCAGCATGTATCTAGACCAGAACACTGAAGCTTTCTTT. This translates into CASMYLDQNTEAFF.

The chain carries TRBV5-1 and TRBJ2-6, with TRBD1 identical over 7 bases. The CDR3 is made up of 17 amino acids. Germline V lookup: CDR1 SGHRS, CDR2 YFSETQ. Trimming cost V 2 bases and J 2 bases; bases outside gene matches: 7. The CDR3 sequence is CASSFRDRPPGANVLTF. The DNA of the CDR3 is TGCGCCAGCAGCTTTCGGGACAGACCTCCTGGGGCCAACGTCCTGACTTTC.

This chain joins TRBV3-1 (or the pseudogene TRBV3-2) and TRBJ1-3; D not resolved. CDR3 length equals 19 residues. Trimming took off 4 bases at V and 3 bases at J, with 25 bases between the two ends. Germline values: CDR1 LGHDT, CDR2 YNNKEL (reference sequence). CDR3: CASSLRNPGLVKSGNTIYF. For the CDR3, the DNA is TGTGCCAGCAGCCTCCGTAACCCTGGTTTAGTTAAAAGTGGAAACACCATATATTTT.

This chain links TRBV7-9 with TRBJ1-3; 7 nucleotides line up with TRBD1. There are 11 residues in the CDR3. J gave up 14 bases and V 5 bases, and 6 bases lay outside the gene matches. The V gene's germline CDR1 is SEHNR and CDR2 FQNEAQ (reference sequence). CDR3 DNA sequence: TGTGCCAGCAGCCACGGGACAGTACTATATTTT. This translates into CASSHGTVLYF. Based on the CDR3 plus reference TRBV7-9 and TRBJ1-3, the full variable domain is DTGVSQNPRHKITKRGQNVTFRCDPISEHNRLYWYRQTLGQGPEFLTYFQNEAQLEKSRLLSDRFSAERPKGSFSTLEIQRTEQGDSAMYLCASSHGTVLYFGEGSWLTVV.

The chain combines TRBV10-3 with TRBJ1-5; a possible D gene is TRBD1 (5 bases). Trimming stripped 6 bases from V and 0 bases from J, with 12 bases between. Germline CDR1 and CDR2: ENHRY and SYGVKD. This CDR3 has 15 residues. The CDR3 spells CAIREGQGSNQPQHF. Here the CDR3 DNA reads TGTGCCATCAGGGAAGGGCAGGGTAGCAATCAGCCCCAGCATTTT.

V is TRBV13 and J is TRBJ1-3; D gene ambiguous. The ends were cut back, 0 bases at V and 6 bases at J, with 12 bases in the middle. This CDR3 is 15 amino acids long. CDR1 and CDR2 from the germline V gene are PRHDT and FYEKMQ (reference sequence). The CDR3 DNA follows: TGTGCCAGCAGCTTAGGGTCCCGATACTTAAACACCATATATTTT. Residues: CASSLGSRYLNTIYF.

This chain joins TRBV19 and TRBJ1-1; D perhaps matches TRBD1 (6 bases). The V and J ends lost 3 bases and 5 bases respectively, with 19 bases between them. Germline V gene lookup returns CDR1 LNHDA and CDR2 SQIVND (reference sequence). The CDR3 consists of 16 residues. The CDR3 spells CASSIGHPRRGTEAFF. The DNA for the CDR3 is TGTGCCAGTAGTATCGGGCATCCCCGAAGGGGGACTGAAGCTTTCTTT.

The V call is TRBV11-2, the J call TRBJ1-3; TRBD1 aligns across 9 bases. The CDR3 totals 14 residues. J gave up 6 bases and V 6 bases, and 6 bases lay outside the gene matches. Germline assignment: CDR1 SGHAT and CDR2 FQNNGV. CDR3 coding DNA: TGTGCCAGCAGTTTGGGGGACAGGGTAAACACCATATATTTT. This gives the protein CASSLGDRVNTIYF. The variable domain in full, with the rest retrieved from reference TRBV11-2 and TRBJ1-3, is EAGVAQSPRYKIIEKRQSVAFWCNPISGHATLYWYQQILGQGPKLLIQFQNNGVVDDSQLPKDRFSAERLKGVDSTLKIQPAKLEDSAVYLCASSLGDRVNTIYFGEGSWLTVV.

The chain's CDR3 is CASSLEGTGEETQYF. CDR3 DNA sequence: TGCGCCAGCAGCTTGGAGGGGACAGGGGAAGAGACCCAGTACTTC. The rearrangement links TRBV5-1 to TRBJ2-5, with 10 bases lining up with TRBD1. Trimming cost V 0 bases and J 3 bases; bases outside gene matches: 2. CDR1 is SGHRS, CDR2 YFSETQ, per germline. The CDR3 totals 15 residues. Combining the CDR3 with reference TRBV5-1 and TRBJ2-5 gives the whole variable domain KAGVTQTPRYLIKTRGQQVTLSCSPISGHRSVSWYQQTPGQGLQFLFEYFSETQRNKGNFPGRFSGRQFSNSRSEMNVSTLELGDSALYLCASSLEGTGEETQYFGPGTRLLVL.

V and J are TRBV19 and TRBJ2-7, with D maybe TRBD1 (8 bases). This CDR3 region has 14 residues. From germline, CDR1 is LNHDA and CDR2 SQIVND (reference sequence). V was pared by 9 bases and J by 1 base, with 16 bases between. The CDR3 spells CASADREGSYEQYF. CDR3 nucleotide sequence: TGTGCCAGCGCGGACAGGGAGGGGTCCTACGAGCAGTACTTC. Drawing the rest from reference TRBV19 and TRBJ2-7, the complete variable domain is DGGITQSPKYLFRKEGQNVTLSCEQNLNHDAMYWYRQDPGQGLRLIYYSQIVNDFQKGDIAEGYSVSREKKESFPLTVTSAQKNPTAFYLCASADREGSYEQYFGPGTRLTVT.

The chain couples TRBV7-9 to TRBJ2-4; TRBD1 matches at 7 bases. The CDR3 totals 15 residues. V lost 4 bases to trimming and J lost 0 bases; unmatched junction nucleotides: 3. Germline lookup yields CDR1 SEHNR and CDR2 FQNEAQ (reference sequence). DNA for the CDR3: TGTGCCAGCAGCTCCACAGGGGTAGCCAAAAACATTCAGTACTTC. It translates to CASSSTGVAKNIQYF.

The chain recombines TRBV27 with TRBJ1-5; tentative D call: TRBD1 (5 bases). From germline, CDR1 is MNHEY and CDR2 SMNVEV (reference sequence). Deletions cut 2 bases from V and 1 base from J, with 6 bases between. The CDR3 contains 14 residues. Written as DNA, the CDR3 is TGTGCCAGCAGTTTAGGGGGGAGCAATCAGCCCCAGCATTTT. Its translation: CASSLGGSNQPQHF.

Notes on this clone: In the same sample, other DNA sequences code for this CDR3. The chain uses TRBV29-1 and TRBJ1-2, with D maybe TRBD1 (6 bases). Trimming removed 4 bases from V and 0 bases from J, with 9 bases in between. Germline V gene data show CDR1 as SQVTM and CDR2 as ANQGSEA. The length of the CDR3 is 13 residues. CDR3 region: CSVGGGPNYGYTF. CDR3 bases: TGCAGCGTTGGAGGGGGACCTAACTATGGCTACACCTTC.

The chain uses TRBV30 and TRBJ2-3; no clear D. Trimming removed 0 bases from V and 6 bases from J, with 22 bases in between. The CDR3 length is 17 residues. Germline loops: CDR1 GTSNPN, CDR2 SVGIG (reference sequence). The CDR3: CAWSVVWSSRLSDTQYF. As DNA, the CDR3 is TGTGCCTGGAGTGTAGTTTGGTCTAGTCGTTTAAGCGATACGCAGTATTTT.

The chain joins TRBV18 to TRBJ2-7; 8 bases are shared with TRBD2. The CDR3 length is 15 residues. Trimming removed 6 bases from V and 0 bases from J; junction bases left unmatched: 7. CDR1 and CDR2 from the germline V gene are KGHSH and LQKENI. The chain's CDR3 is CASSVSGGSSYEQYF. CDR3 nucleotide sequence: TGTGCCAGCTCTGTATCGGGGGGGAGCTCCTACGAGCAGTACTTC. The entire variable domain, with the rest obtained from reference TRBV18 and TRBJ2-7, is as follows: NAGVMQNPRHLVRRRGQEARLRCSPMKGHSHVYWYRQLPEEGLKFMVYLQKENIIDESGMPKERFSAEFPKEGPSILRIQQVVRGDSAAYFCASSVSGGSSYEQYFGPGTRLTVT.

This clone was recorded at least ten times. The chain combines TRBV6-5 with TRBJ1-1, with 7 bases fitting TRBD1. V shed 2 bases, J shed 2 bases, and the junction held 8 bases outside the gene matches. CDR1 and CDR2 from the germline V gene are MNHEY and SVGAGI. The CDR3 contains 16 residues. The CDR3 region has the DNA TGTGCCAGCAGTTACCTCAAGAGACAGGGTAACACTGAAGCTTTCTTT. It yields the protein CASSYLKRQGNTEAFF.

The V gene is TRBV6-5, the J gene TRBJ1-2; the D gene is possibly TRBD1 (6 bases). Germline loops: CDR1 MNHEY, CDR2 SVGAGI. V lost 4 bases and J 2 bases, leaving 14 bases between the germline ends. This CDR3 contains 15 residues. The CDR3 sequence is CASSSEAGENYGYTF. The CDR3 nucleotides are TGTGCCAGCAGTTCTGAGGCAGGGGAGAACTATGGCTACACCTTC.

This clone was observed a single time. The chain has TRBV6-4 and TRBJ1-2; TRBD1 aligns across 7 bases. Per germline, CDR1 MRHNA and CDR2 SNTAGT. After removal of 6 bases from V and 2 bases from J, the junction contained 0 bases not matched to a gene. This CDR3 comprises 12 residues. In DNA, the CDR3 is TGTGCCAGCAGACAGGGGAACTATGGCTACACCTTC. Protein sequence: CASRQGNYGYTF.

This rearrangement joins TRBV5-1 to TRBJ2-3; 8 bases are shared with TRBD2. Germline CDR1 is SGHRS and CDR2 is YFSETQ. After removal of 4 bases from V and 5 bases from J, the junction contained 3 bases not matched to a gene. This CDR3 is 13 amino acids long. CDR3 nucleotide sequence: TGCGCCAGCAGCGCCGGGGGGGAAGATACGCAGTATTTT. It translates to CASSAGGEDTQYF.

This chain uses TRBV2 with TRBJ2-3; D is possibly TRBD1 (5 bases). Germline assignment: CDR1 SNHLY and CDR2 FYNNEI. Between the trimmed V and J ends, which lost 7 bases and 6 bases, there was a span of 17 bases. This CDR3 spans 14 amino acids. This CDR3 is CASKRRVSFDTQYF. The CDR3 DNA is TGTGCCAGCAAGCGCAGGGTTAGTTTCGATACGCAGTATTTT.